This paragraph reports one TCR beta chain. The CDR3 extends over 14 amino acids. The V and J ends lost 3 bases and 7 bases respectively, with 13 bases between them. The germline V gene encodes CDR1 MNHEY and CDR2 SMNVEV (reference sequence). These data originate in a study of siplizumab effects on memory and regulatory T cells. Each sample contributed 85,000 to 100,000 TCR templates to the assay. TCRdb's table, derived via immunoSEQ multiplex PCR, lists solely in-frame clones and lacks some. The data contain some 100,000 clones, over 85% of them singletons. The rearrangement uses TRBV27 and TRBJ1-5, with D possibly TRBD1 on 6 matching bases. What was sequenced was CD8+ T cells sorted from blood. The receptor was isolated from a human donor in good health. The CDR3 loop is CASSFPGENQPQHF. CDR3 coding DNA: TGTGCCAGCAGTTTTCCAGGGGAGAACCAGCCCCAGCATTTT.